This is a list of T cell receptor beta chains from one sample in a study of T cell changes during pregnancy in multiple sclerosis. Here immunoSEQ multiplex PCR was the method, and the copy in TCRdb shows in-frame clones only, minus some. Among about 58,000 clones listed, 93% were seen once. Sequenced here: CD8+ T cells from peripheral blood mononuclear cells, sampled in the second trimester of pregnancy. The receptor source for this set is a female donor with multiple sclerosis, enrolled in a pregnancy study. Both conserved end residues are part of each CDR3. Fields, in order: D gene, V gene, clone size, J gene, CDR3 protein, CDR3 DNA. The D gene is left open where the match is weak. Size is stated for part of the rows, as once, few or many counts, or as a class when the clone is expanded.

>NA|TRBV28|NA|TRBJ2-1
CASISTFYNEQFF
TGTGCCAGCATTTCTACCTTTTACAATGAGCAGTTCTTC
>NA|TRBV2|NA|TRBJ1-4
CANSAGRGTNEKLFF
TGTGCCAACTCCGCCGGGAGGGGGACTAATGAAAAACTGTTTTTT
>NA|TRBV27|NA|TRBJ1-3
CASSSSSGNTIYF
TGTGCCAGCAGTTCCAGCTCTGGAAACACCATATATTTT
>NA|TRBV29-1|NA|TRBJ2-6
CSVRATGGANVLTF
TGCAGCGTCCGGGCAACGGGGGGGGCCAACGTCCTGACTTTC
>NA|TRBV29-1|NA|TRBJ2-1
CSVRKGTGSSYNEQFF
TGCAGCGTTCGGAAGGGCACGGGGAGCTCCTACAATGAGCAGTTCTTC
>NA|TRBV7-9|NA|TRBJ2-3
CASSSARGGADTQYF
TGTGCCAGCAGCTCCGCCAGGGGAGGGGCAGATACGCAGTATTTT
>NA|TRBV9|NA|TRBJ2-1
CASSVEGAHEQFF
TGTGCCAGCAGCGTAGAAGGGGCGCATGAGCAGTTCTTC
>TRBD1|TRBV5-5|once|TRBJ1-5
CASSLGTGGNQPQHF
TGTGCCAGCAGCCTAGGGACAGGTGGCAATCAGCCCCAGCATTTT
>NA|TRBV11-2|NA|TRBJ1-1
CASSLVSGYSYTEAFF
TGTGCCAGCAGCTTAGTTAGCGGTTACAGTTACACTGAAGCTTTCTTT
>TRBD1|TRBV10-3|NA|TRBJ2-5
CAISESMPGQGWGETQYF
TGTGCCATCAGTGAGTCAATGCCAGGACAGGGCTGGGGAGAGACCCAGTACTTC
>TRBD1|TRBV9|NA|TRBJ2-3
CASSGDRVKDTQYF
TGTGCCAGCAGCGGAGACAGGGTAAAAGATACGCAGTATTTT
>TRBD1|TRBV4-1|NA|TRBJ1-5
CASSLRQGQQPQHF
TGCGCCAGCAGCCTCAGACAGGGCCAGCAGCCCCAGCATTTT
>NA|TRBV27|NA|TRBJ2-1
CASSLLPPASSYNEQFF
TGTGCCAGCAGCCTCCTCCCGCCCGCGTCCTCCTACAATGAGCAGTTCTTC
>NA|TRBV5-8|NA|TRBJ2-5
CASSSGGGETQYF
TGTGCCAGCAGCTCTGGAGGCGGGGAGACCCAGTACTTC
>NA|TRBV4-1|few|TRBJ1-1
CASSQDISQAFF
TGCGCCAGCAGCCAGGACATTTCGCAAGCTTTCTTT
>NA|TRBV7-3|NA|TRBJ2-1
CASSLDLNSMRANEQFF
TGTGCCAGCAGCTTAGACCTGAACAGCATGAGGGCCAATGAGCAGTTCTTC
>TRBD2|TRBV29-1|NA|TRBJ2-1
CSVRGLALDNEQFF
TGCAGCGTTCGGGGACTAGCGTTGGACAATGAGCAGTTCTTC
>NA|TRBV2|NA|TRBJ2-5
CASSELLDGEETQYF
TGTGCCAGCAGTGAACTACTCGACGGAGAAGAGACCCAGTACTTC
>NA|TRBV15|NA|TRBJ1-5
CATSRNVGVNQPQHF
TGTGCCACCAGCAGAAACGTAGGGGTTAATCAGCCCCAGCATTTT
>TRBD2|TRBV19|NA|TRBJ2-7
CASSPGGPAEQYF
TGTGCCAGTTCACCGGGAGGGCCGGCGGAGCAGTACTTC
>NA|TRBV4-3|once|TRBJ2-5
CASSQDRGTQETQYF
TGCGCCAGCAGCCAAGATAGGGGGACCCAAGAGACCCAGTACTTC
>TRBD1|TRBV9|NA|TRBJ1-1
CASSVESKTGTDMNTEAFF
TGTGCCAGCAGCGTAGAGTCGAAGACCGGGACAGACATGAACACTGAAGCTTTCTTT
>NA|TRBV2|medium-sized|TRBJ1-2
CASSAGNNYGYTF
TGTGCCAGCAGTGCGGGGAATAACTATGGCTACACCTTC
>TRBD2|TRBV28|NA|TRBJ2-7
CASSFRLAGAYEQYF
TGTGCCAGCAGTTTTCGGCTAGCGGGAGCCTACGAGCAGTACTTC
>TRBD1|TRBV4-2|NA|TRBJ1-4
CASSHGTGEAEKLFF
TGTGCCAGCAGCCACGGGACAGGGGAGGCTGAAAAACTGTTTTTT
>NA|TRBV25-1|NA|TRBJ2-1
CASSSGGQLSSYNEQFF
TGTGCCAGCAGTTCCGGAGGGCAACTGAGCTCCTACAATGAGCAGTTCTTC
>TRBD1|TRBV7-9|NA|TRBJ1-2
CASRRTGGGYTF
TGTGCCAGCAGACGGACAGGGGGCGGCTACACCTTC
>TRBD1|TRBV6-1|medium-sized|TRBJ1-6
CASSRTGGYNSPLHF
TGTGCCAGCAGTCGGACAGGGGGCTATAATTCACCCCTCCACTTT
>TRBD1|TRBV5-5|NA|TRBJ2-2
CASSFWTGSNTGELFF
TGTGCCAGCAGCTTCTGGACAGGTTCGAACACCGGGGAGCTGTTTTTT
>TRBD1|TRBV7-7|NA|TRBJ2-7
CASSNSQGTGVHEQYF
TGTGCCAGCAGCAATAGCCAAGGGACAGGGGTCCACGAGCAGTACTTC
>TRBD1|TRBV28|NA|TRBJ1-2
CASSKRGDRGLDGYTF
TGTGCCAGCAGCAAACGAGGGGACAGGGGGCTTGATGGCTACACCTTC
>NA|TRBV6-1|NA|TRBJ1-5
CASSLGLYSNQPQHF
TGTGCCAGCAGTCTGGGGCTTTATAGCAATCAGCCCCAGCATTTT
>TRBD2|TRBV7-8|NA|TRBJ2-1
CASSLGLAGFHNEQFF
TGTGCCAGCAGCTTAGGTCTAGCGGGGTTCCACAATGAGCAGTTCTTC
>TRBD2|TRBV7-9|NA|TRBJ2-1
CASSHPGGAGRNEQFF
TGTGCCAGCAGCCACCCGGGGGGAGCTGGACGGAATGAGCAGTTCTTC
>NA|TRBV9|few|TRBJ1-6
CASSSKGGVASPLHF
TGTGCCAGCAGCTCCAAGGGGGGGGTGGCTTCACCCCTCCACTTT
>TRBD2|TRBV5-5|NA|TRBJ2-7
CASSFLAGAYEQYF
TGTGCCAGCAGCTTCCTAGCGGGAGCCTACGAGCAGTACTTC
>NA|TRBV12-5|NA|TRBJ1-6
CASGLDSLSYNSPLHF
TGTGCTAGTGGTTTAGACAGCCTCTCCTATAATTCACCCCTCCACTTT
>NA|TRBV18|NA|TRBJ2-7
CASSPPGPSEQYF
TGTGCCAGCTCACCCCCAGGGCCGTCCGAGCAGTACTTC
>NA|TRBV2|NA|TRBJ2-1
CASSEITGQLYNEQFF
TGTGCCAGCAGTGAAATTACGGGACAACTTTACAATGAGCAGTTCTTC
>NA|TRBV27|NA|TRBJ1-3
CAGGTYSGNTIYF
TGTGCCGGAGGGACTTACTCTGGAAACACCATATATTTT
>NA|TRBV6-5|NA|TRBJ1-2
CASSYSAGTNYGYTF
TGTGCCAGCAGTTACTCGGCAGGAACTAACTATGGCTACACCTTC
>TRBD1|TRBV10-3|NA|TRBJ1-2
CAISEVQGARYGYTF
TGTGCCATCAGTGAAGTCCAGGGGGCGAGGTATGGCTACACCTTC
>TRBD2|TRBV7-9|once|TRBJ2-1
CASSPTSGGAHEQFF
TGTGCCAGCAGCCCCACTAGCGGGGGGGCCCATGAGCAGTTCTTC
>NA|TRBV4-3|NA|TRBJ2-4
CASSQDATGLAKNIQYF
TGCGCCAGCAGCCAAGACGCGACAGGTCTAGCCAAAAACATTCAGTACTTC
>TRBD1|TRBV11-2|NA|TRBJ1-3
CASSLGYRGPGNTIYF
TGTGCCAGCAGCTTAGGTTACAGGGGGCCAGGAAACACCATATATTTT
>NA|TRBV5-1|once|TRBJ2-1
CASSLEFGEEGPHRYNEQFF
TGCGCCAGCAGCCTGGAATTTGGGGAGGAGGGTCCCCACCGCTACAATGAGCAGTTCTTC
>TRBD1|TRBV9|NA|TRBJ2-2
CASSVGWTGIDTGELFF
TGTGCCAGCAGCGTAGGGTGGACAGGGATCGACACCGGGGAGCTGTTTTTT
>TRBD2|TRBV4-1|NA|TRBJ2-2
CASSQGLAGGPAGELFF
TGCGCCAGCAGCCAAGGACTAGCGGGAGGGCCAGCCGGGGAGCTGTTTTTT
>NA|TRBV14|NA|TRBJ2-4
CASSQGTVAKNIQYF
TGTGCCAGCAGCCAAGGGACTGTAGCCAAAAACATTCAGTACTTC